Listed below are T cell receptor beta chains from one sample, sequenced in a study of cytomegalovirus exposure and HLA in healthy donors. Using immunoSEQ multiplex PCR, the repertoire was profiled, and TCRdb retains in-frame clones only, with some absent. The table records about 200,000 clones, about 76% of them present only once. Sample: PBMCs. The receptors shown here come from a male donor in good health and CMV-seropositive. Each CDR3 is given with its conserved first and last residue. Fields, in order: D gene, V gene, J gene, clone size, CDR3 DNA, CDR3 protein. The D gene is left open where the match is weak. Not every row has a clone size; where given, it reads once, few, many or a size class.

>NA|TRBV5-6|TRBJ2-7|NA
TGTGCCAGCAGCTTGGCGGCGGGGGAGCAGTACTTC
CASSLAAGEQYF
>TRBD2|TRBV7-3|TRBJ2-7|NA
TGTGCCAGCAGCTTAACAGCGGGAGGGACCTACGAGCAGTACTTC
CASSLTAGGTYEQYF
>NA|TRBV7-2|TRBJ2-3|few
TGTGCCACCTCAGGGTTTATTAGGTCAGATACGCAGTATTTT
CATSGFIRSDTQYF
>TRBD2|TRBV6-1|TRBJ2-1|few
TGTGCCAGCAGTGAACCCTCCCTAGCGGGAGGGCCTAATGAGCAGTTCTTC
CASSEPSLAGGPNEQFF
>NA|TRBV9|TRBJ2-1|NA
TGTGCCAGCAGCCCTACGGAGGGCTCCTACAATGAGCAGTTCTTC
CASSPTEGSYNEQFF
>TRBD2|TRBV5-1|TRBJ2-3|NA
TGCGCCAGCAGCTTGCGGCTAGCGGAGAGCACAGATACGCAGTATTTT
CASSLRLAESTDTQYF
>TRBD1|TRBV9|TRBJ1-2|NA
TGTGCCAGCAGCGCCGGCCTGACAGGGGATGGCTACACCTTC
CASSAGLTGDGYTF
>NA|TRBV5-6|TRBJ2-7|few
TGTGCCAGCAGCTTGGTACCCGGGGGCGAGCAGTACTTC
CASSLVPGGEQYF
>NA|TRBV10-3|TRBJ1-1|NA
TGTGCCATCAGTGAGTCGGTACGGGTGCTGAACACTGAAGCTTTCTTT
CAISESVRVLNTEAFF
>TRBD1|TRBV27|TRBJ2-7|NA
TGTGCCAGCAGTTCCCTAGACAGGGTGACGTACGAGCAGTACTTC
CASSSLDRVTYEQYF
>NA|TRBV4-3|TRBJ2-7|NA
TGCGCCAGCAGGTTTACGGACAGCAATTCCTACGAGCAGTACTTC
CASRFTDSNSYEQYF
>TRBD2|TRBV4-3|TRBJ2-2|few
TGCGCCAGCAGCCGCCACGCTGGGGGTGGCGGGGGGTCGACCGGGGAGCTGTTTTTT
CASSRHAGGGGGSTGELFF
>TRBD1|TRBV10-3|TRBJ2-6|NA
TGTGCCATCAGTGCGAGGGACGACAGGGCTGGGGCCAACGTCCTGACTTTC
CAISARDDRAGANVLTF
>TRBD1|TRBV18|TRBJ2-7|few
TGTGCCAGCTCACCAGGGACAGGGGGGAAGGACGAGCAGTACTTC
CASSPGTGGKDEQYF
>TRBD2|TRBV7-6|TRBJ2-1|NA
TGTGCCAGCAGCATAGGACTAGTTAACAATGAGCAGTTCTTC
CASSIGLVNNEQFF
>NA|TRBV6-4|TRBJ1-1|NA
TGTGCCAGCAGGGCGGGCCTGGGCACTGAAGCTTTCTTT
CASRAGLGTEAFF
>NA|TRBV7-9|TRBJ2-5|NA
TGCGCCAGCAGCTCTCGACAGGCCCAAGAGACCCAGTACTTC
CASSSRQAQETQYF
>TRBD1|TRBV5-5|TRBJ1-3|once
TGTGCCAGCAGGCTACAGGGGGCCGACACCATATATTTT
CASRLQGADTIYF
>NA|TRBV7-2|TRBJ2-2|NA
TGTGCCAGCAGCCAGGTTGTCCGCGACACCGGGGAGCTGTTTTTT
CASSQVVRDTGELFF
>NA|TRBV4-3|TRBJ1-6|NA
TGCGCCAGCAGCCAAGCCAGGATACTGAATTCACCCCTCCACTTT
CASSQARILNSPLHF
>NA|TRBV5-1|TRBJ1-1|NA
TGCGCCAGCAGCCCTGGGGGAGGCACTGAAGCTTTCTTT
CASSPGGGTEAFF
>NA|TRBV5-4|TRBJ2-7|NA
TGTGCCAGCAGCCCCGCCGGGATATACGCGGGGGAGCAGTACTTC
CASSPAGIYAGEQYF
>TRBD2|TRBV7-3|TRBJ2-7|NA
TGTGCCAGCAGCTTTGGAAGCGGGAATCGGGAGCAGTACTTC
CASSFGSGNREQYF
>NA|TRBV18|TRBJ2-2|NA
TGTGCCAGCTCACCAGGGGGGACCGGGGAGCTGTTTTTT
CASSPGGTGELFF
>NA|TRBV6-5|TRBJ1-5|NA
TGTGCCAGCAGTTACTACAGGACAAGCAATCAGCCCCAGCATTTT
CASSYYRTSNQPQHF
>NA|TRBV5-1|TRBJ2-1|NA
TGCGCCAGCAGCTTCATTGGACAGTCGTTCTACAATGAGCAGTTCTTC
CASSFIGQSFYNEQFF
>TRBD1|TRBV7-8|TRBJ1-1|NA
TGTGCCAGCAGCGCGACAGGGGGTGTCACTGAAGCTTTTTTT
CASSATGGVTEAFF
>NA|TRBV7-9|TRBJ1-2|NA
TGTGCCAGCAGCTTATCCGGGACACGGTATGGCTACACCTTC
CASSLSGTRYGYTF
>TRBD1|TRBV5-4|TRBJ1-1|NA
TGTGCCAGCAGCGGGACAGGTCAAGTCACTGAAGCTTTCTTT
CASSGTGQVTEAFF
>NA|TRBV27|TRBJ2-5|NA
TGTGCCAGCTCCTTTACGGGGCAGGGGACCCGGTACTTC
CASSFTGQGTRYF
>NA|TRBV5-1|TRBJ1-2|once
TGCGCCAGCAATCGGGAGTCATCGAACCCCAATGGCTACACCTTC
CASNRESSNPNGYTF
>TRBD1|TRBV4-3|TRBJ2-7|NA
TGCGCCAGCAGCCAAGATAGAAGGGGACAGGGTCTAAGCTCCTACGAGCAGTACTTC
CASSQDRRGQGLSSYEQYF
>TRBD1|TRBV14|TRBJ1-2|NA
TGTGCCAGCAGCGCGCCGGGACAGGGGCCGAAAGCTACCTATGGCTACACCTTC
CASSAPGQGPKATYGYTF
>NA|TRBV6-5|TRBJ1-3|NA
TGTGCCAGCAGTTACTCTCAGGGTACAGGAAACACCATATATTTT
CASSYSQGTGNTIYF
>NA|TRBV10-3|TRBJ1-5|few
TGTGCCATCAGTGCCCGGGGAGGTGATCAGCCCCAGCATTTT
CAISARGGDQPQHF
>NA|TRBV4-3|TRBJ2-7|NA
TGCGCCAGCAGCCATTCTATCACTCTATCAGGGTACGAGCAGTACTTC
CASSHSITLSGYEQYF
>NA|TRBV7-2|TRBJ1-2|NA
TGTGCCACCACTCCCACCAACTATGGCTACACCTTC
CATTPTNYGYTF
>TRBD1|TRBV9|TRBJ2-1|NA
TGTGCCAGGGGACAGGGGAATTACAATGAGCAGTTCTTC
CARGQGNYNEQFF
>NA|TRBV28|TRBJ1-2|NA
TGTGCCAGCACCGGGACAATGAAAAATGGTGGCTACACCTTC
CASTGTMKNGGYTF
>NA|TRBV20-1|TRBJ1-1|NA
TGCAAACGAGACACTGAAGCTTTCTTT
CKRDTEAFF
>NA|TRBV19|TRBJ1-5|NA
TGTGCCAGTAACGTCCGGGATAGCAATCAGCCCCAGCATTTT
CASNVRDSNQPQHF
>NA|TRBV6-5|TRBJ2-1|few
TGTGCCAGCAGTTACCTCGGCCGGGATAGCGGTAATGAGCAGTTCTTC
CASSYLGRDSGNEQFF
>NA|TRBV19|TRBJ1-4|once
TGTGCCAGCGTCAGAGGCGCTAATGAAAAACTGTTTTTT
CASVRGANEKLFF
>NA|TRBV7-9|TRBJ2-1|NA
TGTGCCAGCAGCCAAGAGACTGGATACAATGAGCAGTTCTTC
CASSQETGYNEQFF
>TRBD2|TRBV9|TRBJ2-1|once
TGTGCCAGCAGTCGGGAGCGGGGGGGCCCCGGAGAGCAGTTCTTC
CASSRERGGPGEQFF
>NA|TRBV6-5|TRBJ1-1|NA
TGTGCCAGCACCAAGGACACCCGAGAGACTGAAGCTTTCTTT
CASTKDTRETEAFF
>NA|TRBV29-1|TRBJ2-7|NA
TGCAGCGTTGAAGATACCACATTTAATCAGTACTTC
CSVEDTTFNQYF
>NA|TRBV6-5|TRBJ2-5|NA
TGTGCCAGCGGACCGGGACTTCTAAACCAAGAGACCCAGTACTTC
CASGPGLLNQETQYF
>TRBD2|TRBV18|TRBJ2-1|once
TGTGCCAGCTCAGGGACTAGCGACAATGAGCAGTTCTTC
CASSGTSDNEQFF
>NA|TRBV7-7|TRBJ2-5|NA
TGTGCTAGCAGCTCCGTTTGGGGGGAGCAGTACTTC
CASSSVWGEQYF
>NA|TRBV5-4|TRBJ1-2|NA
TGTGCCAGCAGCTTGACAGGGACGGGGACCCGGAACTATGGCTACACCTTC
CASSLTGTGTRNYGYTF
>NA|TRBV6-1|TRBJ1-2|NA
TGTGCCAGCAGTTCCGGGGGGAAGACGCACACCTTC
CASSSGGKTHTF
>TRBD1|TRBV30|TRBJ1-2|NA
TGTGCCTGGAGTCCTGGACAGGGAGTAGGCTACACCTTC
CAWSPGQGVGYTF
>NA|TRBV21-1|TRBJ2-1|NA
TGTGCCAGCAGCAAACCCCTCGATTTGGCTAGCATCCTAGAGCAGTTCTTC
CASSKPLDLASILEQFF
>NA|TRBV11-3|TRBJ2-3|NA
TGTGCCAGCAGCTTTAGGCCTTCTATCGGGGGCACAGATACGCAGTATTTT
CASSFRPSIGGTDTQYF
>NA|TRBV7-2|TRBJ2-1|NA
TGTGCCAGCAGCTTAGCGCGGGACTTATCCTACAATGAGCAGTTCTTC
CASSLARDLSYNEQFF
>NA|TRBV28|TRBJ2-7|NA
TGTGCCGCCGGGAACCCCTACGAGCAGTACTTC
CAAGNPYEQYF
>NA|TRBV5-1|TRBJ2-7|NA
TGCGCCAGCAGCTTGGCAAGGGACACCTACGAGCAGTACTTC
CASSLARDTYEQYF